The 23 T cell receptor beta chains below were found in one sample sequenced in a study of radiotherapy plus CTLA-4 blockade in lung cancer. Using immunoSEQ multiplex PCR, the repertoire was profiled, and TCRdb retains in-frame clones only, with some absent. The top ten hold roughly 17% of the sample, which has tens of thousands of clones, about 88% seen once. The material sequenced was peripheral blood, taken from a patient treated with radiotherapy plus ipilimumab. These receptors were taken from a human donor with non-small cell lung cancer that progressed on radiotherapy plus ipilimumab.

This clone was seen only once. The gene calls are TRBV7-2 and TRBJ1-2, with 8 bases lining up with TRBD1. Looked up from germline, CDR1 is SGHTA and CDR2 is FQGNSA. The CDR3 runs 15 residues. After removal of 3 bases from V and 2 bases from J, the junction contained 5 bases not matched to a gene. The CDR3 DNA sequence: TGTGCCAGCAGCTTTACAGGGGGGCCCAACTATGGCTACACCTTC. This encodes CASSFTGGPNYGYTF.

The rearrangement links TRBV6-1 to TRBJ1-5; maybe TRBD1 (5 bases). Germline CDR1 and CDR2: MNHNS and SASEGT. Trimming pared 4 bases from V and 4 bases from J, leaving 11 bases between. The length of the CDR3 is 14 residues. CDR3: CASSGGGSNQPQHF. The CDR3 DNA is TGTGCCAGCAGTGGTGGGGGGAGTAATCAGCCCCAGCATTTT.

The rearrangement uses TRBV18 and TRBJ2-7, with a tentative D call TRBD1 (6 bases). V lost 3 bases, J lost 4 bases, and 10 bases lay in between. Germline V CDR1 and CDR2: KGHSH, LQKENI. This CDR3 comprises 13 residues. In DNA, the CDR3 is TGTGCCAGCTCACCCCAGAGGGGGTACGAGCAGTACTTC. It translates to CASSPQRGYEQYF.

CDR3 in amino acids: CASSLGGWNTEAFF. CDR3 nucleotides: TGTGCCAGCAGCTTAGGGGGGTGGAACACTGAAGCTTTCTTT. The chain combines TRBV7-2 with TRBJ1-1, with D maybe TRBD1 (5 bases). CDR1 is SGHTA, CDR2 FQGNSA, per germline. The CDR3 loop spans 14 amino acids. V was pared by 1 base and J by 1 base, with 7 bases between.

The chain couples TRBV7-2 to TRBJ1-1, with TRBD1 matching 9 bases. The CDR3 is 16 amino acids. CDR1 and CDR2 from the germline V gene are SGHTA and FQGNSA. J gave up 0 bases and V 5 bases, and 7 bases lay outside the gene matches. The CDR3, as DNA: TGTGCCAGCAGCGAGGACAGGGGAGAGATGAACACTGAAGCTTTCTTT. It is translated as CASSEDRGEMNTEAFF.

The rearrangement joins TRBV30 to TRBJ2-5; D might be TRBD1 (6 bases). CDR1 is GTSNPN and CDR2 is SVGIG in the germline V gene (reference sequence). The V gene lost 4 bases and the J gene lost 3 bases, with 15 bases spanning the gap. CDR3 length equals 14 residues. CDR3 nucleotide sequence: TGTGCCTGGAAAAAGGTGGCAGGGGAAGAGACCCAGTACTTC. Protein sequence: CAWKKVAGEETQYF.

The CDR3 sequence is CAWSAGYEQYF. In DNA, the CDR3 is TGTGCCTGGAGCGCTGGCTACGAGCAGTACTTC. V usage is TRBV30 and J usage is TRBJ2-7; D is ambiguous. The germline V and J ends were trimmed by 3 bases and 3 bases, with 6 bases remaining between them. CDR1 and CDR2 (germline): GTSNPN, SVGIG (reference sequence). This CDR3 has 11 amino acids.

The chain uses TRBV25-1 and TRBJ1-6, with 9 bases lining up with TRBD1. Germline V gives CDR1 MGHDK, CDR2 SYGVNS. The CDR3 runs to 16 residues. V shed 3 bases and J 7 bases; nucleotides not matched to a gene: 7. CDR3 residues: CASSDPRQGGNSPLHF. In DNA, the CDR3 is TGTGCCAGCAGTGATCCCCGACAGGGGGGGAATTCACCCCTCCACTTT.

The chain couples TRBV6-6 to TRBJ2-7; no clear D gene. The CDR3 covers 13 residues. The V gene lost 0 bases and the J gene lost 2 bases, with 5 bases spanning the gap. The germline V gene has CDR1 MNHNY and CDR2 SVGAGI (reference sequence). In DNA, the CDR3 is TGTGCCAGCAGTTACTCCAAAACCTACGAGCAGTACTTC. This sequence encodes CASSYSKTYEQYF.

This chain links TRBV9 with TRBJ2-7; 7 nucleotides match TRBD2. Losses at the gene ends were 4 bases for V and 9 bases for J; bases not matched to a gene: 13. This CDR3 spans 14 amino acids. Germline values: CDR1 SGDLS, CDR2 YYNGEE. The CDR3 region has the DNA TGTGCCAGCAGCCCCCTAGCGGAGGGACCCACGCAGTACTTC. Residues: CASSPLAEGPTQYF.

The chain joins TRBV19 to TRBJ1-2; D call uncertain. The CDR3 runs to 14 residues. With 6 bases removed from V and 0 bases from J, the gap between germline ends came to 11 bases. Per the germline V gene, CDR1 is LNHDA and CDR2 is SQIVND (reference sequence). Here the CDR3 reads CASREGYSNYGYTF. CDR3 nucleotides: TGTGCCAGTAGGGAAGGGTATTCTAACTATGGCTACACCTTC. The entire variable domain, with the rest obtained from reference TRBV19 and TRBJ1-2, is as follows: DGGITQSPKYLFRKEGQNVTLSCEQNLNHDAMYWYRQDPGQGLRLIYYSQIVNDFQKGDIAEGYSVSREKKESFPLTVTSAQKNPTAFYLCASREGYSNYGYTFGSGTRLTVV.

The chain recombines TRBV2 with TRBJ1-1; no clear D. Trimming stripped 7 bases from V and 1 base from J, with 16 bases between. The germline V gene has CDR1 SNHLY and CDR2 FYNNEI. The CDR3 extends over 15 amino acids. This chain's CDR3 is CASTAQAAGNTEAFF. Written as DNA, the CDR3 is TGTGCCAGCACCGCCCAGGCTGCTGGGAACACTGAAGCTTTCTTT.

The chain joins TRBV10-2 to TRBJ2-7; 9 bases map to TRBD1. V was clipped by 4 bases and J by 0 bases; unmatched bases: 7. The CDR3 extends over 16 amino acids. Germline lookup yields CDR1 WSHSY and CDR2 SAAADI. CDR3 protein: CASSGDGTGSSYEQYF. The DNA of the CDR3 is TGCGCCAGCAGTGGCGACGGGACAGGGAGCTCCTACGAGCAGTACTTC.

The rearrangement uses TRBV2 and TRBJ2-2; tentative D call: TRBD2 (6 bases). With 3 bases removed from V and 4 bases from J, the gap between germline ends came to 12 bases. The germline gives CDR1 SNHLY, CDR2 FYNNEI. This CDR3 is 15 amino acids long. The CDR3 spells CASSEGLASTGELFF. The CDR3, as DNA: TGTGCCAGCAGTGAGGGCCTAGCGTCCACCGGGGAGCTGTTTTTT.

The chain links TRBV19 to TRBJ1-3; TRBD1 agrees at 7 bases. CDR1 and CDR2 (germline): LNHDA, SQIVND (reference sequence). Trimming cost V 4 bases and J 4 bases; bases outside gene matches: 4. The CDR3 runs 14 residues. The CDR3 bases are TGTGCCAGTAGTAGCACAGGGGCCGGAAACACCATATATTTT. Translation gives CASSSTGAGNTIYF.

CDR3 protein: CASSQARGGRGGTDTQYF. CDR3 coding DNA: TGCGCCAGCAGCCAAGCCAGGGGCGGTCGGGGGGGTACAGATACGCAGTATTTT. The J gene is TRBJ2-3, the V gene TRBV4-1, with 8 bases aligning to TRBD2. Trimming cost V 1 base and J 3 bases; bases outside gene matches: 12. In germline, CDR1 is MGHRA, CDR2 YSYEKL. The CDR3 spans 18 residues.

The chain uses TRBV10-2 and TRBJ2-3, with D hard to call. CDR1 is WSHSY and CDR2 is SAAADI in the germline V gene. The CDR3 loop spans 16 amino acids. V was cut by 3 bases and J by 4 bases, with 17 bases left in between. The CDR3 protein is CASSDGRSPWADTQYF. The DNA of the CDR3 is TGCGCCAGCAGTGACGGCCGATCACCTTGGGCAGATACGCAGTATTTT.

This CDR3 is CASSHGTGRGYGYTF. As DNA, the CDR3 is TGCGCCAGCAGCCACGGGACAGGGAGAGGGTATGGCTACACCTTC. The chain uses TRBV5-1 and TRBJ1-2, with TRBD1 identical over 9 bases. J was trimmed by 5 bases and V by 4 bases; bases with no gene match: 9. The V gene's germline CDR1 is SGHRS and CDR2 YFSETQ. The CDR3 runs to 15 residues.

The V gene is TRBV9, the J gene TRBJ2-1, with 9 bases aligning to TRBD2. This CDR3 region has 16 residues. Germline V lookup: CDR1 SGDLS, CDR2 YYNGEE. V shed 3 bases, J shed 7 bases, and the junction held 11 bases outside the gene matches. DNA for the CDR3: TGTGCCAGCAGCGGCTATAGCGGGAGTGGGTTAAATGAGCAGTTCTTC. It yields the protein CASSGYSGSGLNEQFF.

The genes are TRBV19 and TRBJ2-7, with TRBD1 matching 9 bases. This CDR3 has 15 amino acids. Germline trimming cut 3 bases from V and 3 bases from J; bases unmatched to any gene: 6. Germline CDR1 and CDR2: LNHDA and SQIVND (reference sequence). The CDR3 sequence is CASSIGTGKDYEQYF. The CDR3 nucleotides read TGTGCCAGTAGTATTGGGACAGGGAAAGACTACGAGCAGTACTTC.

This clone turned up a few times. V and J are TRBV25-1 and TRBJ2-3, with D possibly being TRBD2 (7 bases). V was clipped by 3 bases and J by 3 bases, with 16 bases between them. This CDR3 has 16 amino acids. Germline CDR1 reads MGHDK; CDR2 reads SYGVNS. This CDR3 is CASSDIRGGGTDTQYF. The CDR3 nucleotides read TGTGCCAGCAGTGATATTAGGGGGGGCGGGACAGATACGCAGTATTTT.

The rearrangement uses TRBV28 and TRBJ1-1; D unclear. Germline V lookup: CDR1 MDHEN, CDR2 SYDVKM. V lost 6 bases and J lost 3, with 5 bases in between. This CDR3 is built from 11 residues. The CDR3 DNA reads TGTGCCAGCAGATCCGACACTGAAGCTTTCTTT. Translated, it gives CASRSDTEAFF.

This clone was seen a single time. The J gene is TRBJ2-2, the V gene TRBV19; no definite D call. Trimming cost V 3 bases and J 4 bases, with 9 bases left between them. Germline assignment: CDR1 LNHDA and CDR2 SQIVND (reference sequence). There are 14 residues in the CDR3. In nucleotides, the CDR3 is TGTGCCAGTAGTATTCAGAGGAGCACCGGGGAGCTGTTTTTT. Protein product: CASSIQRSTGELFF.